The present TCR beta chain was sequenced within a study of blood T cell repertoires in COVID-19. Study in general: There were acute and convalescent COVID-19 samples, and they came from the United States, Italy and Spain. T cells, B-cell-depleted T cells, or PBMCs provided the cDNA or gDNA that served as material.

In the authors' workflow: Estimated nucleated cell counts came from reference gene primer amplification. TCRdb's copy holds only in-frame clones and misses some; the assay was immunoSEQ multiplex PCR. That table gives V, J and clone size, and the DNA gave D and trimming. The table has around 70,000 clones, roughly 88% seen once. Germline loops: CDR1 MDHEN, CDR2 SYDVKM. V lost 1 base and J lost 7; bases outside the gene matches: 5. This CDR3 is 15 amino acids long. The source is a human donor in a cohort sampled during active COVID-19. This rearrangement joins TRBV28 to TRBJ2-1; 9 nucleotides match TRBD2. Sequencing input: peripheral blood. The CDR3 spells CASSLSEAGGNEQFF. The CDR3 region has the DNA TGTGCCAGCAGTTTATCCGAAGCGGGGGGAAATGAGCAGTTCTTC.